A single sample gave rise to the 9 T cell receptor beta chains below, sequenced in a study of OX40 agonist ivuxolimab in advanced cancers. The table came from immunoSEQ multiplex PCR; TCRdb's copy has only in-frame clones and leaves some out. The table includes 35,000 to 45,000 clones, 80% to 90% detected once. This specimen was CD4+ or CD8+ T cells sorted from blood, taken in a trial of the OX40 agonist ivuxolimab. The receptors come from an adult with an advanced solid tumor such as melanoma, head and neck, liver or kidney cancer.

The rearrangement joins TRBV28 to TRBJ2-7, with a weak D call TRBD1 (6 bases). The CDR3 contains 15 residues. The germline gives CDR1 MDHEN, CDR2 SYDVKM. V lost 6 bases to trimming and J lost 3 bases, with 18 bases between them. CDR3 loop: CASSHLDGQHYEQYF. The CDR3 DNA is TGTGCCAGCAGCCACCTGGACGGACAGCACTACGAGCAGTACTTC.

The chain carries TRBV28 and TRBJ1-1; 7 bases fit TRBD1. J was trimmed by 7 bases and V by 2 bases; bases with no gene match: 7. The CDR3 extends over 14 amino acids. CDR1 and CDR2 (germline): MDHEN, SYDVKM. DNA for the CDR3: TGTGCCAGCAGTTTACAACAGGGGATAGATGAAGCTTTCTTT. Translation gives CASSLQQGIDEAFF.

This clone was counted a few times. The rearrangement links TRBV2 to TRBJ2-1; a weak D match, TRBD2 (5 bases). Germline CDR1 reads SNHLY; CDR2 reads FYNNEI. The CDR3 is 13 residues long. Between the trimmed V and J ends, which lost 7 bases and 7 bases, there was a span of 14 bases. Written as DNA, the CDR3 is TGTGCCAGCAATAGACTATCTGGTAATGAGCAGTTCTTC. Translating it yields CASNRLSGNEQFF. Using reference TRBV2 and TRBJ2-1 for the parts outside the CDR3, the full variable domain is EPEVTQTPSHQVTQMGQEVILRCVPISNHLYFYWYRQILGQKVEFLVSFYNNEISEKSEIFDDQFSVERPDGSNFTLKIRSTKLEDSAMYFCASNRLSGNEQFFGPGTRLTVL.

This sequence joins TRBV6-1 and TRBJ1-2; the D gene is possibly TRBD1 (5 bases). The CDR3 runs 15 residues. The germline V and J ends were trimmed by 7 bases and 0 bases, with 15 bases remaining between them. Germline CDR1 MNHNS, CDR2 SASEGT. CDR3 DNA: TGTGCCAGCAAGTCGGGGGATTTTGCTAACTATGGCTACACCTTC. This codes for CASKSGDFANYGYTF.

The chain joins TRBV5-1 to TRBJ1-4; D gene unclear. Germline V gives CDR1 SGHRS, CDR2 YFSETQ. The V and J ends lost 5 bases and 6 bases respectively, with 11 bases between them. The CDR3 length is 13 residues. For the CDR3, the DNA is TGCGCCAGCAGGGGCCAAGAAGATGAAAAACTGTTTTTT. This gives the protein CASRGQEDEKLFF. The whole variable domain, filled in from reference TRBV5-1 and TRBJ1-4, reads KAGVTQTPRYLIKTRGQQVTLSCSPISGHRSVSWYQQTPGQGLQFLFEYFSETQRNKGNFPGRFSGRQFSNSRSEMNVSTLELGDSALYLCASRGQEDEKLFFGSGTQLSVL.

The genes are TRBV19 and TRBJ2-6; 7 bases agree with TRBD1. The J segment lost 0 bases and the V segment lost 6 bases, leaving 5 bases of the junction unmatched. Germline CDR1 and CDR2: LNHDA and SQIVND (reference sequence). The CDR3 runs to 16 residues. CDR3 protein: CASSLTGASGANVLTF. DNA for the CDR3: TGTGCCAGTAGCCTCACAGGGGCCTCTGGGGCCAACGTCCTGACTTTC. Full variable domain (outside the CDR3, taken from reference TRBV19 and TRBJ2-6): DGGITQSPKYLFRKEGQNVTLSCEQNLNHDAMYWYRQDPGQGLRLIYYSQIVNDFQKGDIAEGYSVSREKKESFPLTVTSAQKNPTAFYLCASSLTGASGANVLTFGAGSRLTVL.

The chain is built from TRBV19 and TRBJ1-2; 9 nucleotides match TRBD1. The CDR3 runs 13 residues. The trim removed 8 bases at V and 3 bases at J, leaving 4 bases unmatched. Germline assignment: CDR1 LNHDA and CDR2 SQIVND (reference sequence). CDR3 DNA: TGTGCCAGTCGGGGACAGGGAGACTATGGCTACACCTTC. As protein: CASRGQGDYGYTF.

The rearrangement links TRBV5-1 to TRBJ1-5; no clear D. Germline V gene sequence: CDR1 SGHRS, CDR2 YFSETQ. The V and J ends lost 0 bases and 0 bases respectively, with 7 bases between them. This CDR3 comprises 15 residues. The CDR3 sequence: CASSLEAASNQPQHF. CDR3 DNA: TGCGCCAGCAGCTTGGAGGCGGCTAGCAATCAGCCCCAGCATTTT.

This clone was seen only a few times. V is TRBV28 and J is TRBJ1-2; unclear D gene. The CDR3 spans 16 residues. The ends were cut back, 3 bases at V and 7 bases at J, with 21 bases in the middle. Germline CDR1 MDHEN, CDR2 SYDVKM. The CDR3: CASSFLPHTRSGGYTF. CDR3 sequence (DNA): TGTGCCAGCAGTTTCCTTCCCCATACACGGTCAGGTGGCTACACCTTC.